This TCR beta chain was found in a study of shared clonotypes between healthy human individuals. Study as a whole: Every donor yielded three CD4 naive, three CD4 memory, two CD8 naive and one CD8 memory plate.

In regard to this clone: As yet, its antigen is unknown.

The assay was immunoSEQ multiplex PCR, and TCRdb's table has in-frame clones only and misses some. The sample lists more than 1,200,000 clones, 98% to 99% occurring once. Donors were healthy HIV-negative adults without recent acute infections or vaccinations. Overall study results and limits: Clonotype sharing among donors, it was expected, would be affected by sequencing depth.

The CDR3 sequence is 15 residues long. Germline values: CDR1 LGHNT, CDR2 FRNRAP. V was trimmed by 2 bases and J by 4 bases, leaving 14 bases between them. Sequencing input: naive CD4+ T cells sorted from blood. The subset denotes: CD45RA+ positively selected. This receptor was identified in a man aged 25-45 years in good health. The chain carries TRBV12-5 and TRBJ1-1, with a possible D match to TRBD1 (5 bases). For the CDR3, the DNA is TGTGCTAGTGGTTTGACCGACAGCCCTTTCACTGAAGCTTTCTTT. Its translation is CASGLTDSPFTEAFF.